The source of this TCR beta chain is a study of CD8 T cells in ankylosing spondylitis. TCRdb processed the 5' RACE reads anew with MiXCR; each CDR3 protein has one entry. The table records a few hundred thousand distinct CDR3 sequences, under 12% of them present only once. The CDR3 consists of 15 residues. In germline, CDR1 is SGHRS, CDR2 YFSETQ. V lost 0 bases and J 5 bases, leaving 11 bases between the germline ends. General study points: A TCR beta motif of roughly eight highly homologous variants appeared characteristic of ankylosing spondylitis blood. A CD8+ phenotype characterized the disease-linked clones, which were relatively rare in peripheral blood.

This clonotype came up many times. The antigen remains unidentified. This sequence joins TRBV5-1 and TRBJ2-2; a possible D gene is TRBD1 (6 bases). The TCR was taken from a male donor with ankylosing spondylitis or in good health (not recorded which). Sequenced input: blood, either unsorted or a sorted T cell fraction (not recorded which). CDR3 in amino acids: CASSLAGVRTGELFF. CDR3 bases: TGCGCCAGCAGCTTGGCAGGGGTTCGGACCGGGGAGCTGTTTTTT. The full variable domain, rest sourced from reference TRBV5-1 and TRBJ2-2, is KAGVTQTPRYLIKTRGQQVTLSCSPISGHRSVSWYQQTPGQGLQFLFEYFSETQRNKGNFPGRFSGRQFSNSRSEMNVSTLELGDSALYLCASSLAGVRTGELFFGEGSRLTVL.